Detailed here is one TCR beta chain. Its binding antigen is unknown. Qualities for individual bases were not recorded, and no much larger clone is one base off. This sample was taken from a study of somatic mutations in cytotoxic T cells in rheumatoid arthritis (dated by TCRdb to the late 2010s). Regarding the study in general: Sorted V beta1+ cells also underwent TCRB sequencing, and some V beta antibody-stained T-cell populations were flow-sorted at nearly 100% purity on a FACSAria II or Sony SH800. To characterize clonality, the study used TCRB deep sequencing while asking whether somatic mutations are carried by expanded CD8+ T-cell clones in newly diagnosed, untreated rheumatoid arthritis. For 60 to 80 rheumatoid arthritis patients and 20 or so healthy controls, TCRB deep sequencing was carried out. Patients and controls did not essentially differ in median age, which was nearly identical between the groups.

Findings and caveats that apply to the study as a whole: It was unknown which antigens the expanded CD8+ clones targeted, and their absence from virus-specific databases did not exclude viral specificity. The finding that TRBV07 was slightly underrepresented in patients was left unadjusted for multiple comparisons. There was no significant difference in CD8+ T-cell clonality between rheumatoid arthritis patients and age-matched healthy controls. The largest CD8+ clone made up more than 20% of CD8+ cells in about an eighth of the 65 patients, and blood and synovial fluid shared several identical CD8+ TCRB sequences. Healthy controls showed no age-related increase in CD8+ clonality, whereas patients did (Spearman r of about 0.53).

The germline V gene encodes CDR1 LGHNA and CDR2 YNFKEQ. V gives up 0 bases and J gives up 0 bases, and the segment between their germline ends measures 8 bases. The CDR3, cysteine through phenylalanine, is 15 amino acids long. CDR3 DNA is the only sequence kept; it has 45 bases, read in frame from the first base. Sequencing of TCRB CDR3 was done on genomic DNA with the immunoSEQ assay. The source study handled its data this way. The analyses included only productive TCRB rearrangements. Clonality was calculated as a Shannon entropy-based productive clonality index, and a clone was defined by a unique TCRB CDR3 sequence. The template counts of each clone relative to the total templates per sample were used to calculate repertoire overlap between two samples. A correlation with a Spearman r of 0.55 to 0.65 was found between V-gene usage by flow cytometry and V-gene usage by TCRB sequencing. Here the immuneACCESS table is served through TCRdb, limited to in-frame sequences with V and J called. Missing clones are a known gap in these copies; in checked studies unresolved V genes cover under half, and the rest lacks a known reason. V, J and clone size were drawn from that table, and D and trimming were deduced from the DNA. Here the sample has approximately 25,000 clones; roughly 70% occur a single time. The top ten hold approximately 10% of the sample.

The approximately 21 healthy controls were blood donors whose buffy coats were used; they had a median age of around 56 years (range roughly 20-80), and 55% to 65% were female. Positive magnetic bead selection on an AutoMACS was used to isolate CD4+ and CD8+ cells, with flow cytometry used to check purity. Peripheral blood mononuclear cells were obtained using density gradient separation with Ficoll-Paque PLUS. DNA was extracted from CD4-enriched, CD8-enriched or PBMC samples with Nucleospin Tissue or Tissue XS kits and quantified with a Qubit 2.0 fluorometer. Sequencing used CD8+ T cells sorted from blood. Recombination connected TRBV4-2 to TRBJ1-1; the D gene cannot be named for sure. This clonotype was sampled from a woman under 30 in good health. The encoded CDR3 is CASSQDRGLNTEAFF. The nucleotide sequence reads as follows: TGTGCCAGCAGCCAAGATCGGGGTTTGAACACTGAAGCTTTCTTT.